This TCR beta chain emerged from a study of blood T cell repertoires in COVID-19. At the level of the study: Italy, Spain and the United States were the sources of the convalescent and acute COVID-19 samples. Nucleic acid was either cDNA or gDNA, and it came from T cells, B-cell-depleted T cells, or PBMCs.

Clones were read by immunoSEQ multiplex PCR, and TCRdb kept only the in-frame ones, dropping some. The sample lists 250,000 to 300,000 clones, approximately 91% occurring once. Deletions cut 8 bases from V and 2 bases from J, with 12 bases between. This CDR3 region has 13 residues. Germline V gives CDR1 SGHTS, CDR2 YDEGEE. The sequenced sample consisted of peripheral blood. V gene TRBV5-8 combines with J gene TRBJ2-3, with TRBD2 as a possible D gene (7 bases). This receptor was taken from a middle-aged woman who had recovered from COVID-19. CDR3 amino acids: CAREGGATDTQYF. CDR3 DNA: TGTGCCAGAGAAGGGGGGGCCACAGATACGCAGTATTTT.